Presented here are 28 T cell receptor beta chains from one specimen sequenced in a study of cytomegalovirus exposure and HLA in healthy donors. PCR used 60 Vbeta primers and 13 Jbeta primers. The protocol was immunoSEQ multiplex PCR, while the TCRdb copy is restricted to in-frame clones and leaves out a portion. The sample includes approximately 160,000 clones, approximately 85% of them seen just once. The sequencing sample was made of PBMCs. The receptors come from a girl under 10 years old in good health and CMV-seropositive.

CDR3 loop: CATSRGNRARNTIYF. The CDR3, as DNA: TGTGCCACCAGCAGGGGAAACAGGGCCCGAAACACCATATATTTT. The chain joins TRBV15 to TRBJ1-3, with a weak D call TRBD1 (6 bases). Germline lookup yields CDR1 LNHNV and CDR2 YYDKDF (reference sequence). The V and J ends lost 3 bases and 5 bases respectively, with 14 bases between them. The CDR3 is made up of 15 amino acids.

This clone was observed a single time. The chain uses TRBV14 and TRBJ2-5; D uncertain. The V end was cut by 4 bases, the J end by 0 bases, with 3 bases between. The CDR3 extends over 12 amino acids. In germline, CDR1 is SGHDN, CDR2 FVKESK. The CDR3 DNA follows: TGTGCCAGCAGCCCCTACCAAGAGACCCAGTACTTC. Translation: CASSPYQETQYF.

The chain couples TRBV30 to TRBJ2-1; TRBD2 aligns across 8 bases. The CDR3 contains 20 residues. V lost 0 bases, J lost 9 bases, and 25 bases stayed unmatched. Germline V gene data show CDR1 as GTSNPN and CDR2 as SVGIG (reference sequence). The CDR3 loop reads CAWSVQLGGRGRLKLGEQFF. The CDR3, as DNA: TGTGCCTGGAGTGTACAACTCGGGGGGCGCGGGAGGCTCAAATTGGGTGAGCAGTTCTTC.

This chain links TRBV30 with TRBJ1-3; 7 positions agree with TRBD1. This CDR3 contains 13 residues. Germline lookup yields CDR1 GTSNPN and CDR2 SVGIG (reference sequence). The V segment lost 6 bases and the J segment 2 bases; nucleotides outside the gene matches: 4. The CDR3 here is CACAGTAGNTIYF. The CDR3 bases are TGTGCCTGCGCCGGGACAGCTGGAAACACCATATATTTT.

The rearrangement uses TRBV2 and TRBJ2-7; 7 bases fit TRBD1. This CDR3 region has 13 residues. Germline-derived CDR1 and CDR2 are SNHLY and FYNNEI. With 5 bases clipped from V and 7 bases from J, the junction kept 8 bases outside the gene matches. CDR3 sequence: CASSRDSPGEQYF. The CDR3 DNA reads as TGTGCCAGCAGTCGGGACAGCCCGGGAGAGCAGTACTTC.

V gene TRBV5-1 combines with J gene TRBJ2-1; the D gene is possibly TRBD2 (6 bases). The CDR3 consists of 16 residues. With 4 bases removed from V and 4 bases from J, the gap between germline ends came to 18 bases. Germline values: CDR1 SGHRS, CDR2 YFSETQ. The DNA for the CDR3 is TGCGCCAGCAGCCCCCCCCCGGGACTGAATTACAATGAGCAGTTCTTC. Translation: CASSPPPGLNYNEQFF.

V is TRBV11-2 and J is TRBJ2-7; 7 nucleotides agree with TRBD2. The CDR3 runs 15 residues. Germline CDR1 is SGHAT and CDR2 is FQNNGV. The V gene end was trimmed by 4 bases and the J gene end by 2 bases; junction bases not matched to a gene: 8. The CDR3 DNA reads as TGTGCCAGCAGCTCCCTCTCGGGGGGTCCCTACGAGCAGTACTTC. It translates to CASSSLSGGPYEQYF. Full variable domain (missing parts from reference TRBV11-2 and TRBJ2-7): EAGVAQSPRYKIIEKRQSVAFWCNPISGHATLYWYQQILGQGPKLLIQFQNNGVVDDSQLPKDRFSAERLKGVDSTLKIQPAKLEDSAVYLCASSSLSGGPYEQYFGPGTRLTVT.

This clone was seen just once. J is TRBJ2-5 and V is TRBV7-9; 14 bases map to TRBD2. CDR1 is SEHNR and CDR2 is FQNEAQ in the germline V gene (reference sequence). This CDR3 region has 17 residues. Trimming cost V 5 bases and J 6 bases; bases outside gene matches: 11. The CDR3 region has the DNA TGTGCCAGCAGCCCTCAAGGGACTAGCGGGAGTGGAAAGACCCAGTACTTC. Its protein product is CASSPQGTSGSGKTQYF.

The V gene is TRBV4-1, the J gene TRBJ2-6; 13 bases map to TRBD2. CDR3 length: 19 amino acids. Germline values: CDR1 MGHRA, CDR2 YSYEKL. V shed 3 bases, J shed 0 bases, and the junction held 5 bases outside the gene matches. The chain's CDR3 is CASSHTGLAGNSGANVLTF. In nucleotides, the CDR3 is TGCGCCAGCAGCCATACGGGACTAGCGGGGAACTCTGGGGCCAACGTCCTGACTTTC.

The rearrangement uses TRBV7-9 and TRBJ1-4; possibly TRBD1 for D (5 bases). V was cut by 5 bases and J by 8 bases, with 24 bases left in between. Germline V gives CDR1 SEHNR, CDR2 FQNEAQ (reference sequence). The CDR3 spans 17 residues. The CDR3 region is CASSPPGWDSQPEKLFF. The CDR3 nucleotides read TGTGCCAGCAGCCCACCCGGCTGGGACTCACAACCCGAAAAACTGTTTTTT.

The chain combines TRBV5-4 with TRBJ1-4; 11 positions agree with TRBD1. CDR1 SGHNT and CDR2 YYREEE come from the germline V gene (reference sequence). The CDR3 runs to 16 residues. The V gene end was trimmed by 4 bases and the J gene end by 8 bases; junction bases not matched to a gene: 10. This CDR3 is CASSGGTGGVGEKLFF. CDR3 bases: TGTGCCAGCAGCGGTGGGACAGGGGGGGTCGGAGAAAAACTGTTTTTT.

V gene TRBV7-8 combines with J gene TRBJ2-7; 12 bases agree with TRBD2. V shed 4 bases, J shed 2 bases, and the junction held 6 bases outside the gene matches. Germline V gene lookup returns CDR1 SGHVS and CDR2 FQNEAQ. This CDR3 comprises 16 residues. The chain's CDR3 is CASSSKRTSGTYEQYF. CDR3 nucleotide sequence: TGTGCCAGCAGCTCAAAAAGGACTAGCGGGACCTACGAGCAGTACTTC.

This clone was counted a few times. J is TRBJ2-7 and V is TRBV5-1, with D perhaps matching TRBD1 (6 bases). The V gene lost 0 bases and the J gene lost 1 base, with 8 bases spanning the gap. This CDR3 is built from 14 residues. Germline values: CDR1 SGHRS, CDR2 YFSETQ. The CDR3 is CASSLAGTSYEQYF. CDR3 in DNA: TGCGCCAGCAGCTTGGCCGGGACATCCTACGAGCAGTACTTC.

The chain combines TRBV30 with TRBJ2-3; 11 bases fit TRBD2. V shed 5 bases, J shed 6 bases, and the junction held 10 bases outside the gene matches. CDR3 length: 15 amino acids. The germline gives CDR1 GTSNPN, CDR2 SVGIG (reference sequence). The CDR3 DNA follows: TGTGCCTGGTCGCTAGCGGGAGGAGTGCTGGATACGCAGTATTTT. It is translated as CAWSLAGGVLDTQYF. The variable domain in full, completed from reference TRBV30 and TRBJ2-3, reads SQTIHQWPATLVQPVGSPLSLECTVEGTSNPNLYWYRQAAGRGLQLLFYSVGIGQISSEVPQNLSASRPQDRQFILSSKKLLLSDSGFYLCAWSLAGGVLDTQYFGPGTRLTVL.

The chain recombines TRBV2 with TRBJ2-2; D is ambiguous. The length of the CDR3 is 14 residues. The germline V and J ends were trimmed by 2 bases and 2 bases, with 6 bases remaining between them. Germline lookup yields CDR1 SNHLY and CDR2 FYNNEI. DNA for the CDR3: TGTGCCAGCAGTGAACAGTCCAACACCGGGGAGCTGTTTTTT. Its protein is CASSEQSNTGELFF. Variable domain in full (rest from reference TRBV2 and TRBJ2-2): EPEVTQTPSHQVTQMGQEVILRCVPISNHLYFYWYRQILGQKVEFLVSFYNNEISEKSEIFDDQFSVERPDGSNFTLKIRSTKLEDSAMYFCASSEQSNTGELFFGEGSRLTVL.

The V call is TRBV6-5, the J call TRBJ2-3; maybe TRBD1 (6 bases). The CDR3 loop spans 15 amino acids. Looked up from germline, CDR1 is MNHEY and CDR2 is SVGAGI. Between the trimmed V and J ends, which lost 7 bases and 0 bases, there was a span of 14 bases. The CDR3 sequence: CASTQGTLSTDTQYF. CDR3 DNA: TGTGCCAGCACCCAGGGGACCCTTAGCACAGATACGCAGTATTTT.

The chain couples TRBV5-4 to TRBJ2-3; the match to TRBD2 covers 8 bases. The length of the CDR3 is 16 residues. The ends lost 5 bases at V and 3 bases at J; junction bases unmatched: 11. Germline V gene lookup returns CDR1 SGHNT and CDR2 YYREEE (reference sequence). CDR3 loop: CASRYGTGGLTDTQYF. The CDR3 DNA reads as TGTGCCAGCAGATATGGGACGGGAGGGCTTACAGATACGCAGTATTTT.

The CDR3 loop reads CASSSTGRGEQFF. CDR3 coding DNA: TGTGCCAGCAGCTCCACAGGGAGGGGGGAGCAGTTCTTC. The chain combines TRBV7-6 with TRBJ2-1; TRBD2 might be the D (7 bases). Germline loops: CDR1 SGHVS, CDR2 FNYEAQ. CDR3 length: 13 residues. V lost 4 bases and J 10 bases, leaving 14 bases between the germline ends.

The rearrangement links TRBV6-1 to TRBJ2-7, with 11 bases lining up with TRBD2. CDR1 and CDR2 from the germline V gene are MNHNS and SASEGT. CDR3 size: 16 residues. Trimming at V came to 1 base and at J to 3 bases, leaving 5 bases not matched to a gene. The CDR3: CASSEDPGTSGYEQYF. CDR3 bases: TGTGCCAGCAGTGAAGACCCCGGGACTAGCGGCTACGAGCAGTACTTC.

The chain couples TRBV9 to TRBJ2-3; 9 bases map to TRBD1. The CDR3 is made up of 16 amino acids. J was trimmed by 3 bases and V by 4 bases; bases with no gene match: 9. The germline gives CDR1 SGDLS, CDR2 YYNGEE. The CDR3 reads CASSPGTGIRTDTQYF. The CDR3 nucleotides read TGTGCCAGCAGCCCCGGGACAGGGATAAGGACAGATACGCAGTATTTT.

The chain joins TRBV2 to TRBJ2-1; 8 bases map to TRBD2. CDR1 is SNHLY, CDR2 FYNNEI, per germline. V lost 7 bases to trimming and J lost 7 bases; unmatched junction nucleotides: 9. This CDR3 has 14 amino acids. The DNA for the CDR3 is TGTGCCAGCACCCCCGGACTAGCTTATAATGAGCAGTTCTTC. This sequence encodes CASTPGLAYNEQFF.

The genes are TRBV18 and TRBJ1-2, with D unclear. In germline, CDR1 is KGHSH, CDR2 LQKENI. This CDR3 is built from 15 residues. Trimming left V 6 bases short and J 2 bases short, with 16 bases between. The CDR3: CASSPYTVPNYGYTF. The DNA for the CDR3 is TGTGCCAGCTCGCCTTATACAGTACCCAACTATGGCTACACCTTC.

A remark on this clone: The junction differs from germline at one of its ends, possibly a read error. The V and J genes are TRBV7-9 and TRBJ2-3; D perhaps matches TRBD1 (6 bases). In germline, CDR1 is SEHNR, CDR2 FQNEAQ (reference sequence). The CDR3 has 11 residues. This CDR3 is CASSSTGPSTF. CDR3 sequence (DNA): TGTGCCAGCAGCTCCACAGGGCCCAGTACTTTT.

This rearrangement joins TRBV5-3 to TRBJ2-3; 8 bases align to TRBD1. Being an ORF, TRBV5-3 has a function that is uncertain. V lost 10 bases to trimming and J lost 3 bases; unmatched junction nucleotides: 7. This CDR3 comprises 13 residues. The CDR3 is CAGDRGWTDTQYF. The CDR3 coding sequence is TGTGCCGGAGACAGGGGCTGGACAGATACGCAGTATTTT.

This clone was detected only once. The J gene is TRBJ1-3, the V gene TRBV5-1; TRBD1 aligns across 9 bases. Germline CDR1 SGHRS, CDR2 YFSETQ. V shed 3 bases, J shed 2 bases, and the junction held 6 bases outside the gene matches. This CDR3 spans 16 amino acids. The CDR3 loop reads CASSSRDRVAGNTIYF. The CDR3 DNA sequence: TGCGCCAGCAGCTCAAGGGACAGGGTCGCTGGAAACACCATATATTTT.

The genes are TRBV4-1 and TRBJ1-4, with 7 bases that match TRBD1. The CDR3 is 15 residues long. Germline CDR1 is MGHRA and CDR2 is YSYEKL. Trimming cost V 3 bases and J 7 bases; bases outside gene matches: 8. CDR3 sequence reads: CASSQEEQGGEKLFF. The DNA of the CDR3 is TGCGCCAGCAGCCAGGAGGAGCAGGGGGGTGAAAAACTGTTTTTT.

The chain employs TRBV30 and TRBJ1-1; 10 nucleotides match TRBD1. Looked up from germline, CDR1 is GTSNPN and CDR2 is SVGIG (reference sequence). V shed 1 base, J shed 3 bases, and the junction held 14 bases outside the gene matches. The CDR3 runs 18 residues. CDR3 residues: CAWSDPPGTGDGDTEAFF. The DNA for the CDR3 is TGTGCCTGGAGTGACCCCCCCGGGACAGGGGATGGGGACACTGAAGCTTTCTTT.

J is TRBJ2-2 and V is TRBV30; 13 bases line up with TRBD2. The CDR3 has 19 amino acids. V lost 2 bases, J lost 4 bases, and 13 bases stayed unmatched. Germline-derived CDR1 and CDR2 are GTSNPN and SVGIG (reference sequence). CDR3 residues: CAWSTGTSGIRLVTGELFF. The DNA for the CDR3 is TGTGCCTGGAGTACCGGGACTAGCGGGATCCGTCTCGTCACCGGGGAGCTGTTTTTT.